The 26 T cell receptor beta chains below come from one sample, sequenced in a study of shared T cell receptors in the human thymus. Libraries were prepared by immunoSEQ multiplex PCR; TCRdb keeps only in-frame clonotypes and omits some of them. The repertoire holds roughly 410,000 clones, with more than 85% as singletons. The sequenced sample consisted of thymocytes. These receptors all come from a human donor.

This clone was detected once. The chain joins TRBV2 to TRBJ1-5, with D uncertain. Per germline, CDR1 SNHLY and CDR2 FYNNEI. This CDR3 is built from 14 residues. The ends were cut back, 6 bases at V and 0 bases at J, with 9 bases in the middle. The CDR3 DNA follows: TGTGCCAGCAGCACTGATGATAGCAATCAGCCCCAGCATTTT. Protein sequence: CASSTDDSNQPQHF.

V gene TRBV9 combines with J gene TRBJ2-1, with 7 bases aligning to TRBD2. The CDR3 length is 14 residues. The germline gives CDR1 SGDLS, CDR2 YYNGEE. Germline trimming cut 0 bases from V and 8 bases from J; bases unmatched to any gene: 5. Here the CDR3 reads CASSVGLAGHEQFF. The DNA of the CDR3 is TGTGCCAGCAGCGTAGGACTAGCAGGGCATGAGCAGTTCTTC. The whole variable domain, remainder taken from reference TRBV9 and TRBJ2-1, is DSGVTQTPKHLITATGQRVTLRCSPRSGDLSVYWYQQSLDQGLQFLIQYYNGEERAKGNILERFSAQQFPDLHSELNLSSLELGDSALYFCASSVGLAGHEQFFGPGTRLTVL.

This chain connects TRBV4-1 to TRBJ2-3; D not resolved. The CDR3 covers 16 residues. CDR1 and CDR2 (germline): MGHRA, YSYEKL. Trimming cost V 0 bases and J 0 bases, with 10 bases left between them. CDR3 amino acids: CASSQDNRPSTDTQYF. CDR3 coding DNA: TGCGCCAGCAGCCAAGATAACAGACCTAGCACAGATACGCAGTATTTT.

The V call is TRBV28, the J call TRBJ1-5; possible D gene TRBD1, 6 bases. There are 15 residues in the CDR3. Germline CDR1 MDHEN, CDR2 SYDVKM. V lost 5 bases and J lost 4, with 15 bases in between. The CDR3 reads CASSVPRTDNQPQHF. DNA of the CDR3: TGTGCCAGCAGTGTTCCAAGGACAGATAATCAGCCCCAGCATTTT.

This chain joins TRBV5-1 and TRBJ2-1; 10 bases agree with TRBD1. The V gene's germline CDR1 is SGHRS and CDR2 YFSETQ. Germline trimming cut 4 bases from V and 7 bases from J; bases unmatched to any gene: 8. This CDR3 has 15 residues. The CDR3 DNA is TGCGCCAGCAGCCCGGACAGGGGGTCGACGAATGAGCAGTTCTTC. It specifies CASSPDRGSTNEQFF.

The chain is built from TRBV7-2 and TRBJ2-7, with 9 bases aligning to TRBD1. The CDR3 totals 15 residues. CDR1 is SGHTA and CDR2 is FQGNSA in the germline V gene. V lost 4 bases to trimming and J lost 4 bases; unmatched junction nucleotides: 8. CDR3 in DNA: TGTGCCAGCAGCTCCCAACCGGGACAGGGTTACGAGCAGTACTTC. This sequence encodes CASSSQPGQGYEQYF.

Written as DNA, the CDR3 is TGTGCCAGCAGCGGGACTGGTTACGGGGAGCTGTTTTTT. Translating it yields CASSGTGYGELFF. V usage is TRBV2 and J usage is TRBJ2-2, with D perhaps matching TRBD2 (6 bases). Germline CDR1 reads SNHLY; CDR2 reads FYNNEI. The CDR3 is 13 amino acids. Trimming removed 6 bases from V and 7 bases from J, with 12 bases in between.

The chain couples TRBV28 to TRBJ1-5, with TRBD1 identical over 7 bases. Germline V gene data show CDR1 as MDHEN and CDR2 as SYDVKM. This CDR3 region has 19 residues. Unmatched junction bases numbered 17, after V lost 5 bases and J lost 1 base. CDR3 coding DNA: TGTGCCAGCAGTCCGAGCGCCGGGACAGTGATAAAAAGCAATCAGCCCCAGCATTTT. Its protein product is CASSPSAGTVIKSNQPQHF. Looking up the rest from reference TRBV28 and TRBJ1-5 gives the full variable domain: DVKVTQSSRYLVKRTGEKVFLECVQDMDHENMFWYRQDPGLGLRLIYFSYDVKMKEKGDIPEGYSVSREKKERFSLILESASTNQTSMYLCASSPSAGTVIKSNQPQHFGDGTRLSIL.

The V and J genes are TRBV27 and TRBJ2-1; D call uncertain. Per germline, CDR1 MNHEY and CDR2 SMNVEV (reference sequence). CDR3 size: 11 residues. V was clipped by 6 bases and J by 4 bases, with 4 bases between them. In nucleotides, the CDR3 is TGTGCCAGCAGCACATACAATGAGCAGTTCTTC. As protein: CASSTYNEQFF.

The V and J genes are TRBV7-2 and TRBJ2-7; the D gene is possibly TRBD2 (5 bases). Germline V gives CDR1 SGHTA, CDR2 FQGNSA. Deletions cut 2 bases from V and 0 bases from J, with 8 bases between. The CDR3 is 14 residues long. The CDR3 bases are TGTGCCAGCAGCTTACGGGGAGACTCCTACGAGCAGTACTTC. Its protein product is CASSLRGDSYEQYF.

J is TRBJ2-2 and V is TRBV7-9; 9 bases align to TRBD1. Trimming removed 5 bases from V and 6 bases from J; junction bases left unmatched: 10. CDR3 length: 16 residues. Germline V gives CDR1 SEHNR, CDR2 FQNEAQ (reference sequence). The CDR3 reads CASSLRDRVDAGELFF. The CDR3 DNA reads TGTGCCAGCAGCCTCAGGGACAGGGTGGACGCCGGGGAGCTGTTTTTT.

The rearrangement uses TRBV5-6 and TRBJ2-3, with 7 bases matching TRBD2. The CDR3 is 19 residues long. The V gene end was trimmed by 4 bases and the J gene end by 1 base; junction bases not matched to a gene: 18. CDR1 is SGHDT, CDR2 YYEEEE, per germline. The CDR3 coding sequence is TGTGCCAGCAGCGATTACGGGGGACCGGGAGGACCCGGCACAGATACGCAGTATTTT. Encoded protein: CASSDYGGPGGPGTDTQYF.

The V call is TRBV27, the J call TRBJ1-2, with D tentatively TRBD1 (5 bases). The CDR3 covers 18 residues. Germline V gene data show CDR1 as MNHEY and CDR2 as SMNVEV (reference sequence). V was clipped by 2 bases and J by 4 bases, with 23 bases between them. Written as DNA, the CDR3 is TGTGCCAGCAGTTTAAAGGAGACAGATTGGGCGCGGGTCTATGGCTACACCTTC. This gives the protein CASSLKETDWARVYGYTF.

The chain recombines TRBV5-1 with TRBJ1-1; 9 bases match TRBD1. The CDR3 has 20 amino acids. Trimming took 5 bases from V and 1 from J; bases not matched to a gene: 21. Germline V gene lookup returns CDR1 SGHRS and CDR2 YFSETQ. The CDR3 here is CASSQQGAEFHFPTNTEAFF. CDR3 in DNA: TGCGCCAGCAGTCAACAGGGGGCGGAATTCCATTTCCCGACGAACACTGAAGCTTTCTTT.

The chain carries TRBV7-3 and TRBJ1-2; the D is unclear. The CDR3 is 14 amino acids. CDR1 is SGHTA, CDR2 FQGTGA, per germline. V lost 1 base and J lost 4, with 10 bases in between. The chain's CDR3 is CASSLNFSGYGYTF. CDR3 sequence (DNA): TGTGCCAGCAGCTTAAATTTCAGCGGCTATGGCTACACCTTC.

CDR3 coding DNA: TGCGCCAGCAGTGAGTGGAGGGAGGGGACCCAGTACTTC. This codes for CASSEWREGTQYF. V gene TRBV10-2 combines with J gene TRBJ2-5; 7 bases line up with TRBD2. Per germline, CDR1 WSHSY and CDR2 SAAADI. V dropped 1 base and J dropped 7; count of bases not matched to a gene: 3. The length of the CDR3 is 13 residues.

The chain has TRBV5-5 and TRBJ1-4; D is possibly TRBD1 (5 bases). V was trimmed by 5 bases and J by 8 bases, leaving 19 bases between them. This CDR3 has 15 amino acids. Germline values: CDR1 SGHKS, CDR2 YYEKEE (reference sequence). CDR3 residues: CASSFSDGTREKLFF. DNA of the CDR3: TGTGCCAGCAGTTTTAGTGACGGGACCCGGGAAAAACTGTTTTTT. The variable domain in full, with the rest retrieved from reference TRBV5-5 and TRBJ1-4, is DAGVTQSPTHLIKTRGQQVTLRCSPISGHKSVSWYQQVLGQGPQFIFQYYEKEERGRGNFPDRFSARQFPNYSSELNVNALLLGDSALYLCASSFSDGTREKLFFGSGTQLSVL.

The V and J genes are TRBV10-3 and TRBJ2-3; possibly TRBD1 or TRBD2 for D (7 bases each). V gave up 6 bases and J gave up 5 bases, with 18 bases separating them. There are 15 residues in the CDR3. The germline V gene has CDR1 ENHRY and CDR2 SYGVKD. The CDR3 DNA follows: TGTGCCATCAGCCAGGGGGGGCCTTTGAGAGATACGCAGTATTTT. Its protein product is CAISQGGPLRDTQYF.

V usage is TRBV7-3 and J usage is TRBJ2-6; a possible D gene is TRBD2 (6 bases). CDR3 length equals 18 residues. V gave up 2 bases and J gave up 1 base, with 15 bases separating them. Germline values: CDR1 SGHTA, CDR2 FQGTGA. In nucleotides, the CDR3 is TGTGCCAGCAGCTTACGGGCAGGGCGGGGATCTGGGGCCAACGTCCTGACTTTC. Its translation: CASSLRAGRGSGANVLTF.

The chain has TRBV19 and TRBJ2-7; TRBD2 matches at 9 bases. The CDR3 spans 16 residues. V was pared by 6 bases and J by 3 bases, with 12 bases of the junction left unmatched. Per germline, CDR1 LNHDA and CDR2 SQIVND (reference sequence). The CDR3 here is CASSHPGSGSLYEQYF. In DNA, the CDR3 is TGTGCCAGTAGCCACCCGGGTAGCGGGAGTCTCTACGAGCAGTACTTC.

The count of this clone is one. The rearrangement links TRBV7-2 to TRBJ2-7; TRBD2 agrees at 9 bases. This CDR3 spans 18 amino acids. The junction had 20 bases not matched to a gene; V was cut back by 6 bases and J by 5 bases. Germline CDR1 reads SGHTA; CDR2 reads FQGNSA. This chain's CDR3 is CASSFRRIAGGPSDEQYF. For the CDR3, the DNA is TGTGCCAGCAGTTTCAGGCGCATTGCGGGAGGGCCTTCTGACGAGCAGTACTTC.

V and J are TRBV7-3 and TRBJ2-1, with D maybe TRBD2 (6 bases). V lost 2 bases and J lost 5, with 13 bases in between. Looked up from germline, CDR1 is SGHTA and CDR2 is FQGTGA. CDR3 length equals 15 residues. As DNA, the CDR3 is TGTGCCAGCAGCTTAGCGGGAAAGGAAAACAATGAGCAGTTCTTC. This sequence encodes CASSLAGKENNEQFF.

The gene calls are TRBV27 and TRBJ2-5; TRBD1 might be the D (6 bases). The end of the DNA is better explained by TRBJ2-7, so the J call may be wrong. Germline-derived CDR1 and CDR2 are MNHEY and SMNVEV (reference sequence). The CDR3 has 14 amino acids. The DNA for the CDR3 is TGTGCCAGCAGTAACCGGGACAACTCCTACGAGCAGTACTTC. Protein product: CASSNRDNSYEQYF.

The chain links TRBV28 to TRBJ2-7; weak D call: TRBD2 (5 bases). The CDR3 runs 13 residues. V was trimmed by 8 bases and J by 2 bases, leaving 13 bases between them. Germline CDR1 MDHEN, CDR2 SYDVKM. This chain's CDR3 is CASLGSPTYEQYF. In DNA, the CDR3 is TGTGCCAGCTTAGGGAGTCCAACCTACGAGCAGTACTTC. Drawing the rest from reference TRBV28 and TRBJ2-7, the complete variable domain is DVKVTQSSRYLVKRTGEKVFLECVQDMDHENMFWYRQDPGLGLRLIYFSYDVKMKEKGDIPEGYSVSREKKERFSLILESASTNQTSMYLCASLGSPTYEQYFGPGTRLTVT.

This clone came up once. The chain carries TRBV18 and TRBJ1-5; 8 bases are a match to TRBD1. The length of the CDR3 is 13 residues. J gave up 5 bases and V 4 bases, and 1 base lay outside the gene matches. Germline V gene data show CDR1 as KGHSH and CDR2 as LQKENI. The CDR3 loop is CASSLQGDQPQHF. CDR3 nucleotide sequence: TGTGCCAGCTCACTACAGGGGGATCAGCCCCAGCATTTT.

This chain connects TRBV10-2 to TRBJ2-7; D unclear. CDR1 is WSHSY, CDR2 SAAADI, per germline. This CDR3 has 13 amino acids. Trimming pared 6 bases from V and 6 bases from J, leaving 15 bases between. The CDR3 DNA follows: TGCGCCAGCAGGGACGTCCCCCCCGGCGAGCAGTACTTC. Protein: CASRDVPPGEQYF.